Listed here are 2 T cell receptor beta chains from one sample, sequenced in a study of T cell responses to AZD1222 COVID-19 vaccine. Repertoires were generated with immunoSEQ multiplex PCR, while TCRdb's copy carries only in-frame clones and drops some. This table holds around 140,000 clones, about 90% found once. Sequencing was performed on peripheral blood, taken 28 days after the second AZD1222 dose. The source is an adult who received the AZD1222 COVID-19 vaccine.

This chain uses TRBV7-3 with TRBJ2-2; D gene ambiguous. From germline, CDR1 is SGHTA and CDR2 FQGTGA. The V end lost 5 bases, the J end lost 6 bases, and 13 bases lay between the germline ends. The CDR3 consists of 14 residues. CDR3 DNA sequence: TGTGCCAGCAGCCCCGGTTTTGAGGCCGGGGAGCTGTTTTTT. This encodes CASSPGFEAGELFF.

This clone showed up just once. The chain combines TRBV19 with TRBJ1-3, with D hard to call. The CDR3 totals 14 residues. With 7 bases removed from V and 2 bases from J, the gap between germline ends came to 12 bases. Germline V CDR1 and CDR2: LNHDA, SQIVND (reference sequence). The CDR3, as DNA: TGTGCCAGTACCCCGCCCCAAACTGGAAACACCATATATTTT. This gives the protein CASTPPQTGNTIYF.